This T cell receptor beta chain stems from a study of T cell changes during pregnancy in multiple sclerosis. This table comes from immunoSEQ multiplex PCR, and its TCRdb copy is limited to in-frame clones, with some not included. The data hold 95,000 to 110,000 clones, with 92% observed a single time. This clone was counted only a few times. Sequenced here: peripheral blood, sampled after pregnancy. This receptor was identified in a female donor with multiple sclerosis, enrolled in a pregnancy study.

The DNA of the CDR3 is TGTGCCAGCAGCTTACTCACCGGGGAGCTGTTTTTT. Its translation: CASSLLTGELFF. This chain links TRBV7-3 with TRBJ2-2, with D unclear. The V and J ends lost 2 bases and 4 bases respectively, with 2 bases between them. CDR1 and CDR2 from the germline V gene are SGHTA and FQGTGA. This CDR3 is built from 12 residues.